This T cell receptor beta chain was obtained from a study of vaccination and CD4 T cells after COVID-19. Study overall: Overlapping spike peptides from SARS-CoV-2, HCoV-NL63, HCoV-OC43 and HCoV-229E served to stimulate the cells. Overall study results and limits: Reactive clone data from convalescent patients indicated a median of about 90% appearing only post-vaccination. There was no significant change from around 21 to 38 median reactive clonotypes.

This CDR3 has 13 amino acids. The V end was cut by 4 bases, the J end by 4 bases, with 10 bases between. The germline gives CDR1 SEHNR, CDR2 FQNEAQ (reference sequence). The treatment here: roughly 11-day PBMC culture with coronavirus spike peptide pools or control peptides (ViraFEST assay). Negative selection was the method that isolated CD4+ T cells after ten to eleven days of culture. With the Oncomine TCR Beta short-read assay, DNA from cultured CD4+ T cells was sequenced. Each CDR3 protein is one row after TCRdb ran MiXCR on the PCR reads. The data hold some 10,000 distinct CDR3 sequences, with approximately 80% observed a single time. About this clonotype itself: Its target is unknown.

The specimen was CD4+ T cells from blood, cultured in vitro. The chain combines TRBV7-9 with TRBJ2-5, with TRBD2 as a possible D gene (5 bases). The source is a human donor who had recovered from COVID-19. CDR3 region: CASSSLGGETQYF. The CDR3 DNA reads as TGTGCCAGCAGCTCCCTAGGAGGAGAGACCCAGTACTTC. Using reference TRBV7-9 and TRBJ2-5 for the parts outside the CDR3, the full variable domain is DTGVSQNPRHKITKRGQNVTFRCDPISEHNRLYWYRQTLGQGPEFLTYFQNEAQLEKSRLLSDRFSAERPKGSFSTLEIQRTEQGDSAMYLCASSSLGGETQYFGPGTRLLVL.